This T cell receptor beta chain was identified in a study of beta chain features in type 1 diabetes. The investigators reverse transcribed all of the isolated RNA, so they sequenced expressed TCRB transcripts. Generated by immunoSEQ multiplex PCR, the TCRdb table keeps only in-frame clones and is missing some. The repertoire holds under 500,000 clones, with 25% to 35% as singletons. The junction had 10 bases not matched to a gene; V was cut back by 6 bases and J by 0 bases. The CDR3 consists of 18 residues. Per the germline V gene, CDR1 is SQVTM and CDR2 is ANQGSEA. The sample consisted of naive CD4+ T cells from blood. This clonotype was sampled from a man between 18 and 29 years old in good health. The rearrangement uses TRBV29-1 and TRBJ2-1; 14 nucleotides match TRBD2. The CDR3 loop is CSVFMGLAGDSSYNEQFF. The CDR3, as DNA: TGCAGCGTCTTTATGGGACTAGCGGGAGACAGCTCCTACAATGAGCAGTTCTTC.